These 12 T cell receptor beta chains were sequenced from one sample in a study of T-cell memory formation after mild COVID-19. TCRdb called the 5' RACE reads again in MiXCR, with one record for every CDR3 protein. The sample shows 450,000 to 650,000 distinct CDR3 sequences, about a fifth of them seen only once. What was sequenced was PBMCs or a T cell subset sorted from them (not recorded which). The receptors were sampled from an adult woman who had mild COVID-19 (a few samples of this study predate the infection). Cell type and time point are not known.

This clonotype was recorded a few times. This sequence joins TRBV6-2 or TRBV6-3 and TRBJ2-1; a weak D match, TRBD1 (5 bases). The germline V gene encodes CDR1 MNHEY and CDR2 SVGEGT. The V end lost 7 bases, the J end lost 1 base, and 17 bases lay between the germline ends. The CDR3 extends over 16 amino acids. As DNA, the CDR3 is TGTGCCAGCATTCACCCCCCAGGGCGGTCCTACAATGAGCAGTTCTTC. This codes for CASIHPPGRSYNEQFF.

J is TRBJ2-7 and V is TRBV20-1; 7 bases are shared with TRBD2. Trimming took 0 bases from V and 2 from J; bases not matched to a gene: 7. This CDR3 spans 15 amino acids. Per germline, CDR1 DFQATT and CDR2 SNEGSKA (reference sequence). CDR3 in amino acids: CSARERLAPTYEQYF. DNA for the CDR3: TGCAGTGCTAGAGAGAGACTAGCTCCGACCTACGAGCAGTACTTC.

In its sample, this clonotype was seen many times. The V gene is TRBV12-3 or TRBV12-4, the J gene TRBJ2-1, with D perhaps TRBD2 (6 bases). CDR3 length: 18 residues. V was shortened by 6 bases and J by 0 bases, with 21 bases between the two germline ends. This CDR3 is CASSRRREVTFSYNEQFF. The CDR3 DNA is TGTGCCAGCAGCCGTCGGAGGGAAGTGACATTCTCCTACAATGAGCAGTTCTTC.

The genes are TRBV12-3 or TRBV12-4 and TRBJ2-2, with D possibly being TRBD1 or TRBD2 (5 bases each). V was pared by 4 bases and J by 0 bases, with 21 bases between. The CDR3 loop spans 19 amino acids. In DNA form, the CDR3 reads TGTGCCAGCAGTTCTTCTTCAGGGAGACCCGGCGCGAACACCGGGGAGCTGTTTTTT. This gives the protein CASSSSSGRPGANTGELFF.

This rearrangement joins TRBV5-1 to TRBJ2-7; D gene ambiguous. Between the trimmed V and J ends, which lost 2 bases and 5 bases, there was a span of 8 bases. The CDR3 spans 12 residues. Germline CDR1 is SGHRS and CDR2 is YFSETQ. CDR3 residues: CASSFIANEQYF. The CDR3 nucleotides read TGCGCCAGCAGCTTCATCGCGAACGAGCAGTACTTC. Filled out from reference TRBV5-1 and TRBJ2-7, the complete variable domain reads KAGVTQTPRYLIKTRGQQVTLSCSPISGHRSVSWYQQTPGQGLQFLFEYFSETQRNKGNFPGRFSGRQFSNSRSEMNVSTLELGDSALYLCASSFIANEQYFGPGTRLTVT.

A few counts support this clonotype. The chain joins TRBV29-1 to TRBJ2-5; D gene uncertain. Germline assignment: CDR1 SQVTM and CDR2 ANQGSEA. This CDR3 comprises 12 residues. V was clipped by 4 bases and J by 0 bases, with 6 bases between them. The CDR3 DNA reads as TGCAGCGTTGGGGTGTACCAAGAGACCCAGTACTTC. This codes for CSVGVYQETQYF.

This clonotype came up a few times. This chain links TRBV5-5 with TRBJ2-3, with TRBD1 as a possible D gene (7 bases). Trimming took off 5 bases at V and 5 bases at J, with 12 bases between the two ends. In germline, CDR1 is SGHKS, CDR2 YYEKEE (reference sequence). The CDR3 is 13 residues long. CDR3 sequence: CASRPQGGDTQYF. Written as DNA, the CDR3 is TGTGCCAGCAGGCCCCAGGGGGGAGATACGCAGTATTTT.

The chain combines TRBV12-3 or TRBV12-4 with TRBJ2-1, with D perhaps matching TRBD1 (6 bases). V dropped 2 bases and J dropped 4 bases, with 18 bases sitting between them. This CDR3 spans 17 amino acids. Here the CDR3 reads CASSLNRARPVYNEQFF. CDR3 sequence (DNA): TGTGCCAGCAGTTTAAACAGGGCCCGACCCGTTTACAATGAGCAGTTCTTC.

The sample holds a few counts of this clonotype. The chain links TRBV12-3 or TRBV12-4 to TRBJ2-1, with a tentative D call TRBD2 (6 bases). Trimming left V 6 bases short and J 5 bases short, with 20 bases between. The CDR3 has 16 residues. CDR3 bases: TGTGCCAGCAGCCGACCTGGGGGGAGAATTAACAATGAGCAGTTCTTC. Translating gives CASSRPGGRINNEQFF.

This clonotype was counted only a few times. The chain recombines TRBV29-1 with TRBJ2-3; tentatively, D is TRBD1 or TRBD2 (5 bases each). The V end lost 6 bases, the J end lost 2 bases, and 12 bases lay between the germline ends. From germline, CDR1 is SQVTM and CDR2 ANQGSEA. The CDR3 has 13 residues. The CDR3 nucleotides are TGCAGCGTCGGGGACGCTAACACAGATACGCAGTATTTT. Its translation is CSVGDANTDTQYF.

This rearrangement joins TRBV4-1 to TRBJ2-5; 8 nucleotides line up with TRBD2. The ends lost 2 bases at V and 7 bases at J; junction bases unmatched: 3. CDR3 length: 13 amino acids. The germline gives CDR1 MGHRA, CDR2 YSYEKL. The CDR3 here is CASSQLAGGTQYF. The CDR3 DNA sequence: TGCGCCAGCAGCCAACTTGCGGGGGGGACCCAGTACTTC.

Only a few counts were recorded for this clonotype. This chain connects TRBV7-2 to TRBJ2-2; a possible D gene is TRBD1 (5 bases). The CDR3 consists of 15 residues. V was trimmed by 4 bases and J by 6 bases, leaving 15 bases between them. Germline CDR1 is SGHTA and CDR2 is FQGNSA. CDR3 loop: CASSSPRVKAGELFF. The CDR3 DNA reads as TGTGCCAGCAGCTCACCCAGGGTTAAGGCCGGGGAGCTGTTTTTT.